This entry lists 12 T cell receptor beta chains sequenced from one sample in a study of blood T cell repertoires in COVID-19. The table came from immunoSEQ multiplex PCR; TCRdb's copy has only in-frame clones and leaves some out. Of under 200,000 clones in the sample, roughly 87% were seen once. The sample taken for sequencing was peripheral blood. These receptors all stem from a woman aged 60-70 years who had recovered from COVID-19.

The chain couples TRBV4-2 to TRBJ2-5, with D tentatively TRBD2 (6 bases). Trimming pared 5 bases from V and 5 bases from J, leaving 24 bases between. The CDR3 totals 17 residues. CDR1 is LGHNA, CDR2 YNFKEQ, per germline. CDR3 protein: CASSAGHRDFSGETQYF. CDR3 in DNA: TGTGCCAGCAGCGCAGGACACCGGGACTTCTCGGGGGAGACCCAGTACTTC.

The rearrangement links TRBV28 to TRBJ1-1; TRBD1 aligns across 9 bases. The CDR3 consists of 14 residues. Unmatched junction bases numbered 6, after V lost 6 bases and J lost 4 bases. Germline V gene data show CDR1 as MDHEN and CDR2 as SYDVKM. CDR3 in amino acids: CASSPGTGITEAFF. DNA for the CDR3: TGTGCCAGCAGCCCTGGGACAGGGATCACTGAAGCTTTCTTT.

The V call is TRBV3-1 (or the pseudogene TRBV3-2), the J call TRBJ1-2; 9 bases are a match to TRBD1. Germline values: CDR1 LGHDT, CDR2 YNNKEL (reference sequence). This CDR3 is built from 16 residues. V trimming: 0 bases; J trimming: 6 bases; junction bases outside the gene matches: 8. CDR3 sequence (DNA): TGTGCCAGCAGCCAAGATGAGCACAGGGGGCAAAATGGCTACACCTTC. Translated, it gives CASSQDEHRGQNGYTF.

The chain has TRBV5-1 and TRBJ2-3, with D perhaps matching TRBD2 (7 bases). The germline CDR1 and CDR2 sequences are SGHRS and YFSETQ. Trimming removed 4 bases from V and 0 bases from J, with 15 bases in between. This CDR3 is built from 16 residues. Here the CDR3 reads CASSLGGHSSTDTQYF. DNA for the CDR3: TGCGCCAGCAGCCTGGGGGGGCACTCTAGCACAGATACGCAGTATTTT. The full variable domain, its missing parts supplied by reference TRBV5-1 and TRBJ2-3, is KAGVTQTPRYLIKTRGQQVTLSCSPISGHRSVSWYQQTPGQGLQFLFEYFSETQRNKGNFPGRFSGRQFSNSRSEMNVSTLELGDSALYLCASSLGGHSSTDTQYFGPGTRLTVL.

This chain links TRBV7-2 with TRBJ1-4, with D possibly TRBD1 on 6 matching bases. CDR1 is SGHTA and CDR2 is FQGNSA in the germline V gene. The CDR3 contains 14 residues. V was clipped by 6 bases and J by 4 bases, with 12 bases between them. The CDR3 sequence: CASREGGSNEKLFF. CDR3 sequence (DNA): TGTGCCAGCAGGGAGGGGGGGAGTAATGAAAAACTGTTTTTT.

Here the CDR3 reads CASSQAGSHEQFF. The CDR3 bases are TGTGCCAGCAGCCAAGCGGGGTCCCATGAGCAGTTCTTC. This chain uses TRBV4-2 with TRBJ2-1, with D maybe TRBD2 (5 bases). Trimming cost V 1 base and J 8 bases, with 9 bases left between them. The CDR3 covers 13 residues. Germline V lookup: CDR1 LGHNA, CDR2 YNFKEQ.

The chain carries TRBV3-1 (or the pseudogene TRBV3-2) and TRBJ2-6; 7 bases fit TRBD1. CDR3 size: 19 residues. CDR1 is LGHDT, CDR2 YNNKEL, per germline (reference sequence). J gave up 0 bases and V 4 bases, and 12 bases lay outside the gene matches. CDR3 in DNA: TGTGCCAGCAGCCCGGCCGACCCGGGACAGAACTCTGGGGCCAACGTCCTGACTTTC. Amino acids: CASSPADPGQNSGANVLTF.

V usage is TRBV6-6 and J usage is TRBJ2-7; D is perhaps TRBD2 (7 bases). This CDR3 comprises 15 residues. CDR1 and CDR2 (germline): MNHNY, SVGAGI (reference sequence). V lost 0 bases and J 0 bases, leaving 9 bases between the germline ends. Written as DNA, the CDR3 is TGTGCCAGCAGTTACTCGGGGGGGGCCTCCTACGAGCAGTACTTC. Its translation is CASSYSGGASYEQYF.

The rearrangement links TRBV5-1 to TRBJ2-1; possibly TRBD1 for D (5 bases). CDR3 length: 14 residues. CDR1 SGHRS and CDR2 YFSETQ come from the germline V gene. V dropped 4 bases and J dropped 0 bases, with 8 bases sitting between them. The CDR3 DNA follows: TGCGCCAGCAGCCCCAGGGTCTCCTACAATGAGCAGTTCTTC. Protein: CASSPRVSYNEQFF.

The chain combines TRBV9 with TRBJ2-1, with a weak D call TRBD2 (5 bases). Trimming pared 5 bases from V and 8 bases from J, leaving 17 bases between. Looked up from germline, CDR1 is SGDLS and CDR2 is YYNGEE. The length of the CDR3 is 14 residues. The CDR3 DNA is TGTGCCAGCAGACCGGGAACATTCATAGATGAGCAGTTCTTC. It specifies CASRPGTFIDEQFF.

V usage is TRBV4-1 and J usage is TRBJ2-7; tentative D call: TRBD1 (5 bases). Germline CDR1 MGHRA, CDR2 YSYEKL. This CDR3 has 15 amino acids. V was shortened by 1 base and J by 5 bases, with 15 bases between the two germline ends. The CDR3: CASSQASGPRDEQYF. DNA of the CDR3: TGCGCCAGCAGCCAAGCCTCAGGGCCTAGGGACGAGCAGTACTTC.

The chain joins TRBV12-3 or TRBV12-4 to TRBJ1-5; the D is unclear. V was trimmed by 5 bases and J by 0 bases, leaving 5 bases between them. There are 13 residues in the CDR3. The CDR3 sequence: CASSQDSNQPQHF. CDR3 coding DNA: TGTGCCAGCAGTCAGGATAGCAATCAGCCCCAGCATTTT.